The entry below gives a single T cell receptor (beta chain) sequence along with its context. Antigen specificity is unknown. These data originate in a study of blood T cells in healthy people across ages. Overall study context: Roughly one uniquely barcoded beta molecule per two T cells was captured. General observations from the study: It was held that diversity estimates obtained from one million T cells represented underestimates.

The germline V and J ends were trimmed by 2 bases and 9 bases, with 11 bases remaining between them. The CDR3 consists of 14 residues. CDR1 is LGHNA, CDR2 YSLEER, per germline. The second PCR ran about 6 to 12 cycles with a sample-barcoded 5' primer and J-beta primers. Each cDNA molecule received a tag from a template-switch adaptor that had 12 random nucleotides. One entry per CDR3 protein results from TCRdb running MiXCR on the 5' RACE reads. The table includes roughly 1.9 million distinct CDR3 sequences, about two fifths detected once. The chain joins TRBV4-3 to TRBJ1-6; no definite D call. The source material was blood. The sequence was obtained from a human donor in good health. The CDR3 nucleotides read TGCGCCAGCAGCCAACGGACGCGTGGTTCACCCCTCCACTTT. It is translated as CASSQRTRGSPLHF.